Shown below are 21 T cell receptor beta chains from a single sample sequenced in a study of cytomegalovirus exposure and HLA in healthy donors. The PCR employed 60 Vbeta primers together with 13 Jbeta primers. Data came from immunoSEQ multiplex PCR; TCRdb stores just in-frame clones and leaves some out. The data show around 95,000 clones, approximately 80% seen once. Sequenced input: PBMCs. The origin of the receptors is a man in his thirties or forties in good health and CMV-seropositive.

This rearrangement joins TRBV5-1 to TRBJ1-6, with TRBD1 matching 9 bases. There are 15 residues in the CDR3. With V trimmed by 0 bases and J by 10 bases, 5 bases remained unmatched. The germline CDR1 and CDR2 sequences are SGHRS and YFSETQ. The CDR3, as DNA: TGCGCCAGCAGCTTGGAGGGACAGGGTCGATCACCCCTCCACTTT. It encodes CASSLEGQGRSPLHF.

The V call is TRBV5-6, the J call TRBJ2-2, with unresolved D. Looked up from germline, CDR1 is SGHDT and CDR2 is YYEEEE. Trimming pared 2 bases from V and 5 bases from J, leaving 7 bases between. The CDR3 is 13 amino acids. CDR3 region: CASSFKRTGELFF. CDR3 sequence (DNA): TGTGCCAGCAGCTTTAAGCGAACCGGGGAGCTGTTTTTT.

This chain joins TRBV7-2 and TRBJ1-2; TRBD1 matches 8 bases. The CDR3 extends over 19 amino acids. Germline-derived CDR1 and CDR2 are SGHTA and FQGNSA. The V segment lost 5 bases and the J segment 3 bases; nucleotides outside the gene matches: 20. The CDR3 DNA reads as TGTGCCAGCAGCACGTCCCCCCCGGACAGGGTACGGGGGGACTATGGCTACACCTTC. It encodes CASSTSPPDRVRGDYGYTF.

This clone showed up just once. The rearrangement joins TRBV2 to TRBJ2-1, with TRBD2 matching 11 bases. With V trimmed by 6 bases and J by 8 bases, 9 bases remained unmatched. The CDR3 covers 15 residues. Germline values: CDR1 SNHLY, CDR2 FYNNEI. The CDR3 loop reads CASSLRLAGLDEQFF. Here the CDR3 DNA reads TGTGCCAGCAGCCTTCGACTAGCGGGACTCGATGAGCAGTTCTTC.

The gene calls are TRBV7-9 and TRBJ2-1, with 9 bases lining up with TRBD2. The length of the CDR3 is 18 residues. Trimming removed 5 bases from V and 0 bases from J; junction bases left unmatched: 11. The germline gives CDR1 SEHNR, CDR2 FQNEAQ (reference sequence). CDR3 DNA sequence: TGTGCCAGCAGCCCCGGACTAGCGCCGATCAGCTCCTACAATGAGCAGTTCTTC. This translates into CASSPGLAPISSYNEQFF.

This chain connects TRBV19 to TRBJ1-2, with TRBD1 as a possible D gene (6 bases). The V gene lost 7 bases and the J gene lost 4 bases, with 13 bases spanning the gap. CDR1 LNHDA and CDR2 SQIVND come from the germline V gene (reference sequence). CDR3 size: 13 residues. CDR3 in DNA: TGTGCCAGTAATAGGGGGGGTGGCTATGGCTACACCTTC. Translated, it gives CASNRGGGYGYTF.

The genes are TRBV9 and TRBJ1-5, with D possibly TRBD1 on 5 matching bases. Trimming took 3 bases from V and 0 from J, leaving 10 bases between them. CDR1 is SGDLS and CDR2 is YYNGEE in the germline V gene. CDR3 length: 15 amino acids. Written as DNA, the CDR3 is TGTGCCAGCAGCGAAGGGGCGTATAGCAATCAGCCCCAGCATTTT. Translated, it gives CASSEGAYSNQPQHF.

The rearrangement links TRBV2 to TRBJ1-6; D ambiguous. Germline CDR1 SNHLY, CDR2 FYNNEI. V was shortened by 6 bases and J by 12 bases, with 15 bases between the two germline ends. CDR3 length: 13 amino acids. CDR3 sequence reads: CASRLTPGQPLHF. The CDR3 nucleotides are TGTGCCAGCAGACTTACCCCAGGCCAACCCCTCCACTTT.

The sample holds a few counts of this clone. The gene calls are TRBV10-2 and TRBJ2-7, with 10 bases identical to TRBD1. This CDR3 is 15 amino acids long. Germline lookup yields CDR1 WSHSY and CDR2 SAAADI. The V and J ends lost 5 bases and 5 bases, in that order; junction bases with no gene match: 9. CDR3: CASSSGQGVIHEQYF. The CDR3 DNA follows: TGCGCCAGCAGTTCCGGACAGGGGGTTATCCACGAGCAGTACTTC.

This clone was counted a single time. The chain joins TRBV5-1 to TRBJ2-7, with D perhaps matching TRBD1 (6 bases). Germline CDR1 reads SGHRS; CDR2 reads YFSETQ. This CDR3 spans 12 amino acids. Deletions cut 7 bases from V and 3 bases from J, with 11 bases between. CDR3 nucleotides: TGCGCCAGCCGGGACACAAGCTACGAGCAGTACTTC. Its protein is CASRDTSYEQYF.

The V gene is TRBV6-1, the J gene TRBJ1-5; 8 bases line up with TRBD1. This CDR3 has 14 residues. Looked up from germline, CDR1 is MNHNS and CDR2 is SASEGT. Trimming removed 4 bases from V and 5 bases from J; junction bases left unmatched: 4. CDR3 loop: CASSGTGSYQPQHF. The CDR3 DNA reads TGTGCCAGCAGTGGGACAGGGAGCTATCAGCCCCAGCATTTT.

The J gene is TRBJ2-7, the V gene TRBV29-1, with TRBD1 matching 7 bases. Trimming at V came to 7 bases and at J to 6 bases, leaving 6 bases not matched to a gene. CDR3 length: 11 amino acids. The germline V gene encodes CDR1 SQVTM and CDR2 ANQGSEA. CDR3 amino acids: CSGQGRGEQYF. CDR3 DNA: TGCAGCGGACAGGGTCGCGGCGAGCAGTACTTC.

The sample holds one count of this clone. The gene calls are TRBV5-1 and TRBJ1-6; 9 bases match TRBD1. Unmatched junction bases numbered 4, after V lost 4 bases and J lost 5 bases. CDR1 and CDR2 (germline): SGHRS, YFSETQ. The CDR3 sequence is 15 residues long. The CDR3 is CASSTRTGDNSPLHF. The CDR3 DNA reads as TGCGCCAGCAGCACCCGGACAGGGGATAATTCACCCCTCCACTTT.

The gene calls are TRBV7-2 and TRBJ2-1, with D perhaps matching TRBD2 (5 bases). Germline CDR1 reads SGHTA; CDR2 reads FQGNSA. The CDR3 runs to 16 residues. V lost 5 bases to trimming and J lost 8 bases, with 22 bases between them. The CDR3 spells CASSTRRAPSTDEQFF. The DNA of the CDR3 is TGTGCCAGCAGCACCAGGCGGGCCCCTTCTACCGATGAGCAGTTCTTC.

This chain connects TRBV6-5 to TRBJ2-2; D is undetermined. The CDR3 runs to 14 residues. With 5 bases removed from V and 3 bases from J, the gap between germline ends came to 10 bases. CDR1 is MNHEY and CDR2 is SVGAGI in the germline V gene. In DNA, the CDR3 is TGTGCCAGCAGTACAGCACGCTACACCGGGGAGCTGTTTTTT. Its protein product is CASSTARYTGELFF.

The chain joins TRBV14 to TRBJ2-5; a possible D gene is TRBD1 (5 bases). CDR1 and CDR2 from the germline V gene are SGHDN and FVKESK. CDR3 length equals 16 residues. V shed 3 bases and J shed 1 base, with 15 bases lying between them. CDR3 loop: CASSQDLGRTQETQYF. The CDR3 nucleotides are TGTGCCAGCAGCCAGGACCTGGGGCGGACCCAAGAGACCCAGTACTTC.

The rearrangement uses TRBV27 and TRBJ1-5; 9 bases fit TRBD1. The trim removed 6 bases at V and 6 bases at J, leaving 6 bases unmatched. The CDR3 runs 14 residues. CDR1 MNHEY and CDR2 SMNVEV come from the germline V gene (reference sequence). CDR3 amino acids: CASSGGQGSQPQHF. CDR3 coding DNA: TGTGCCAGCAGCGGCGGACAGGGGAGTCAGCCCCAGCATTTT.

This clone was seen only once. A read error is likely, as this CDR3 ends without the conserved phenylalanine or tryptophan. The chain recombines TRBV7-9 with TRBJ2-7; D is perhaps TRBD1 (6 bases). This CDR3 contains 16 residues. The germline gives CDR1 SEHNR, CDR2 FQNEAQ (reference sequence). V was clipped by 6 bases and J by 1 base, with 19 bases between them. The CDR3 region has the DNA TGTGCCAGCAGTCCCCAGGACAGTCGATTTTCCTACGAGCAGTACCTC. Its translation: CASSPQDSRFSYEQYL.

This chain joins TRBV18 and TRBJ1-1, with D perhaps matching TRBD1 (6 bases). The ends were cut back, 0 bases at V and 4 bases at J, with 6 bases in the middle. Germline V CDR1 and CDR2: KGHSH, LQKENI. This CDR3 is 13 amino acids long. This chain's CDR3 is CASSPPGGTEAFF. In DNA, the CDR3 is TGTGCCAGCTCACCACCAGGGGGCACTGAAGCTTTCTTT.

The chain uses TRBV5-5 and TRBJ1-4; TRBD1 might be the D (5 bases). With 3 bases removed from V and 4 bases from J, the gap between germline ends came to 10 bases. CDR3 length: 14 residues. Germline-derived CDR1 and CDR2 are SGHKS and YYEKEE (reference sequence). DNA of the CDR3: TGTGCCAGCAGCTCGCAGGGTTATAATGAAAAACTGTTTTTT. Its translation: CASSSQGYNEKLFF.

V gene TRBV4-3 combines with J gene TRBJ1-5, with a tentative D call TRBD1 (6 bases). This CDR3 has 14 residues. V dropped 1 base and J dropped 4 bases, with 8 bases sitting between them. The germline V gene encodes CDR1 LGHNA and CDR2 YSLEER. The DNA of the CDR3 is TGCGCCAGCAGCCAAGCCACAGGGAATCAGCCCCAGCATTTT. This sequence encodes CASSQATGNQPQHF.